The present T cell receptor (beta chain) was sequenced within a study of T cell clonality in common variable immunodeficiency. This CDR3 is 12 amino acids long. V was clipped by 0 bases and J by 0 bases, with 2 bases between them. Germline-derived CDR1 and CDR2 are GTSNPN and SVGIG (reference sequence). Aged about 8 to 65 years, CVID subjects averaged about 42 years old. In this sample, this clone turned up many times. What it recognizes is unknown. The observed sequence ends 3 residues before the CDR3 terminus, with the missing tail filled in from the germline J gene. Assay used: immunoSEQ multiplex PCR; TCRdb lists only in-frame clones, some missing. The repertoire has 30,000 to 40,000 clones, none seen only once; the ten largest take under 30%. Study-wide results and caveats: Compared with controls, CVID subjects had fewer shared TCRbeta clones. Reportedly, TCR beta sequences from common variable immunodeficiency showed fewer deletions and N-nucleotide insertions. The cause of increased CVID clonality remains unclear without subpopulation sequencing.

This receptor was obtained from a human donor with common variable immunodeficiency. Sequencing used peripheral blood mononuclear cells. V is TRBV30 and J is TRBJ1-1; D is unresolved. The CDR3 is CAWSVMNTEAFF. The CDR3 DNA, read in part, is TGTGCCTGGAGTGTCATGAACACTGAA.